This is a list of T cell receptor beta chains from one sample in a study of monozygotic twins with inflammatory bowel disease. TCRdb reanalyzed the 5' RACE reads and collapses them to one entry per CDR3 protein, without DNA. The repertoire shows about 160,000 distinct CDR3 sequences; the top ten hold just under 7.5%. The sequenced material came from blood. The receptors originated from a human donor with ulcerative colitis or Crohn's disease, or a healthy co-twin of an affected twin (not recorded which). The CDR3 runs from the conserved cysteine through the conserved F or W.

CDR3 protein: CASSQLGRGDLTDTQYF
CDR3 length: 17
V gene: TRBV7-2
J gene: TRBJ2-3

CDR3 protein: CASSQDRNTGELFF
CDR3 length: 14
V gene: TRBV5-4
J gene: TRBJ2-2

CDR3 protein: CASSADRIRTGELFF
CDR3 length: 15
V gene: TRBV12-3/TRBV12-4
J gene: TRBJ2-2

CDR3 protein: CASSQVVQLTTGELFF
CDR3 length: 16
V gene: TRBV3-1
J gene: TRBJ2-2

CDR3 protein: CASSPWGLYEQYF
CDR3 length: 13
V gene: TRBV5-1
J gene: TRBJ2-7

CDR3 protein: CASSPGHGADTQYF
CDR3 length: 14
V gene: TRBV7-7
J gene: TRBJ2-3

CDR3 protein: CASSPGRRMNTEAFF
CDR3 length: 15
V gene: TRBV12-3/TRBV12-4
J gene: TRBJ1-1

CDR3 protein: CASPTPDRGAGIDYNSPLHF
CDR3 length: 20
V gene: TRBV12-5
J gene: TRBJ1-6

CDR3 protein: CSARGGAGDNEQFF
CDR3 length: 14
V gene: TRBV20-1
J gene: TRBJ2-1

CDR3 protein: CASSLSGGDTQYF
CDR3 length: 13
V gene: TRBV27
J gene: TRBJ2-3

CDR3 protein: CASSRAGGNTEAFF
CDR3 length: 14
V gene: TRBV2
J gene: TRBJ1-1

CDR3 protein: CASTNSGKSSYEQYF
CDR3 length: 15
V gene: TRBV28
J gene: TRBJ2-7

CDR3 protein: CSARDWTNYGYTF
CDR3 length: 13
V gene: TRBV20-1
J gene: TRBJ1-2

CDR3 protein: CSVKGADYEQYF
CDR3 length: 12
V gene: TRBV29-1
J gene: TRBJ2-7

CDR3 protein: CAWSVPGNYGYTF
CDR3 length: 13
V gene: TRBV30
J gene: TRBJ1-2

CDR3 protein: CASSLAFVRGQSNTGELFF
CDR3 length: 19
V gene: TRBV5-1
J gene: TRBJ2-2

CDR3 protein: CASSYRRGQPQHF
CDR3 length: 13
V gene: TRBV12-3/TRBV12-4
J gene: TRBJ1-5

CDR3 protein: CSVERSYNEQFF
CDR3 length: 12
V gene: TRBV29-1
J gene: TRBJ2-1

CDR3 protein: CASSQERGEAFF
CDR3 length: 12
V gene: TRBV3-1
J gene: TRBJ1-1

CDR3 protein: CASSLDSHRVEYGYTF
CDR3 length: 16
V gene: TRBV7-2
J gene: TRBJ1-2

CDR3 protein: CASSPRDTDTQYF
CDR3 length: 13
V gene: TRBV18
J gene: TRBJ2-3

CDR3 protein: CSAAFGGAYNEQFF
CDR3 length: 14
V gene: TRBV20-1
J gene: TRBJ2-1

CDR3 protein: CASSPGRENTGELFF
CDR3 length: 15
V gene: TRBV12-3/TRBV12-4
J gene: TRBJ2-2

CDR3 protein: CASRLAGAYNEQFF
CDR3 length: 14
V gene: TRBV12-3/TRBV12-4
J gene: TRBJ2-1

CDR3 protein: CASSRAGGGGYNEQFF
CDR3 length: 16
V gene: TRBV27
J gene: TRBJ2-1

CDR3 protein: CSARGDTHYGYTF
CDR3 length: 13
V gene: TRBV20-1
J gene: TRBJ1-2

CDR3 protein: CSVQGFATQETQYF
CDR3 length: 14
V gene: TRBV29-1
J gene: TRBJ2-5

CDR3 protein: CSARGLNSGNQPQHF
CDR3 length: 15
V gene: TRBV20-1
J gene: TRBJ1-5

CDR3 protein: CARDTGGPNEKLFF
CDR3 length: 14
V gene: TRBV27
J gene: TRBJ1-4

CDR3 protein: CASSRRDKGLAGAYNEQFF
CDR3 length: 19
V gene: TRBV18
J gene: TRBJ2-1

CDR3 protein: CASSELAGGVYEQYF
CDR3 length: 15
V gene: TRBV6-1
J gene: TRBJ2-7

CDR3 protein: CASSPRGLAAQDTREQYF
CDR3 length: 18
V gene: TRBV18
J gene: TRBJ2-7

CDR3 protein: CASSPHRGANVLTF
CDR3 length: 14
V gene: TRBV28
J gene: TRBJ2-6

CDR3 protein: CASSLFGENTEAFF
CDR3 length: 14
V gene: TRBV5-1
J gene: TRBJ1-1

CDR3 protein: CSVEGTGDGPVGELFF
CDR3 length: 16
V gene: TRBV29-1
J gene: TRBJ2-2